The 13 T cell receptor beta chains below all came from one sample that was sequenced in a study of cytomegalovirus exposure and HLA in healthy donors. Both 60 Vbeta primers and 13 Jbeta primers went into the PCR. Repertoires were generated with immunoSEQ multiplex PCR, while TCRdb's copy carries only in-frame clones and drops some. The data show tens of thousands of clones, approximately 47% seen once. The material sequenced was PBMCs. These TCRs come from a woman between 50 and 59 years old in good health and CMV-seronegative.

This clone has more than one count but fewer than ten. The chain carries TRBV7-2 and TRBJ1-2; possibly TRBD1 for D (6 bases). This CDR3 contains 15 residues. V was cut by 5 bases and J by 4 bases, with 17 bases left in between. Per germline, CDR1 SGHTA and CDR2 FQGNSA. The CDR3 DNA reads TGTGCCAGCAGCGGGACACCCGGCGACAGCTATGGCTACACCTTC. Protein product: CASSGTPGDSYGYTF. Together with reference TRBV7-2 and TRBJ1-2, the CDR3 gives the full variable domain: GAGVSQSPSNKVTEKGKDVELRCDPISGHTALYWYRQSLGQGLEFLIYFQGNSAPDKSGLPSDRFSAERTGGSVSTLTIQRTQQEDSAVYLCASSGTPGDSYGYTFGSGTRLTVV.

This clone was recorded a few times. The chain links TRBV2 to TRBJ1-1, with no clear D. The CDR3 length is 13 residues. Deletions cut 7 bases from V and 0 bases from J, with 9 bases between. CDR1 and CDR2 (germline): SNHLY, FYNNEI. Here the CDR3 reads CASNRGLNTEAFF. CDR3 bases: TGTGCCAGCAACAGAGGGCTGAACACTGAAGCTTTCTTT.

This clone was seen more than once but under ten times. The rearrangement uses TRBV6-1 and TRBJ2-7, with 7 nucleotides matching TRBD1. The V segment lost 2 bases and the J segment 10 bases; nucleotides outside the gene matches: 11. Looked up from germline, CDR1 is MNHNS and CDR2 is SASEGT. CDR3 length: 14 amino acids. CDR3 bases: TGTGCCAGCAGTGAAATCGAGACAGGGAGATATCAGTACTTC. Its translation: CASSEIETGRYQYF.

Only a few counts were recorded for this clone. The gene calls are TRBV19 and TRBJ1-2; 9 nucleotides align to TRBD1. Germline trimming cut 7 bases from V and 2 bases from J; bases unmatched to any gene: 11. CDR3 size: 16 residues. Germline V gene lookup returns CDR1 LNHDA and CDR2 SQIVND (reference sequence). CDR3 amino acids: CASTRDRATPNYGYTF. The DNA of the CDR3 is TGTGCCAGTACACGGGACAGGGCAACCCCCAACTATGGCTACACCTTC.

The chain employs TRBV27 and TRBJ2-7, with 8 bases aligning to TRBD2. This CDR3 comprises 16 residues. Trimming removed 5 bases from V and 4 bases from J; junction bases left unmatched: 13. CDR1 and CDR2 (germline): MNHEY, SMNVEV (reference sequence). As DNA, the CDR3 is TGTGCCAGCAGTCCTCGGGGGGGCCTCAGGTTATACGAGCAGTACTTC. Translation gives CASSPRGGLRLYEQYF.

The J gene is TRBJ2-1, the V gene TRBV4-1; unclear D gene. The CDR3 contains 13 residues. Germline V gene lookup returns CDR1 MGHRA and CDR2 YSYEKL. Trimming took 0 bases from V and 6 from J, leaving 6 bases between them. This chain's CDR3 is CASSQDSVNEQFF. The CDR3 nucleotides are TGCGCCAGCAGCCAAGATTCGGTCAATGAGCAGTTCTTC.

This clone occurred a few times. The V gene is TRBV5-1, the J gene TRBJ2-2; TRBD2 matches 10 bases. The CDR3 runs to 16 residues. Looked up from germline, CDR1 is SGHRS and CDR2 is YFSETQ. The ends lost 3 bases at V and 4 bases at J; junction bases unmatched: 6. CDR3 nucleotides: TGCGCCAGCAGCTCGCTCGCTAGCGGGGGCACCGGGGAGCTGTTTTTT. Protein product: CASSSLASGGTGELFF. The full variable domain, its missing parts supplied by reference TRBV5-1 and TRBJ2-2, is KAGVTQTPRYLIKTRGQQVTLSCSPISGHRSVSWYQQTPGQGLQFLFEYFSETQRNKGNFPGRFSGRQFSNSRSEMNVSTLELGDSALYLCASSSLASGGTGELFFGEGSRLTVL.

The table lists this clone with a few counts. The CDR3: CASSSLAPPGELFF. The CDR3 DNA sequence: TGTGCCAGCAGCTCACTAGCTCCCCCCGGGGAGCTGTTTTTT. The chain carries TRBV7-8 and TRBJ2-2; a possible D gene is TRBD2 (6 bases). CDR3 length: 14 residues. V was clipped by 4 bases and J by 6 bases, with 12 bases between them. Germline CDR1 and CDR2: SGHVS and FQNEAQ.

The rearrangement uses TRBV19 and TRBJ1-4; D is unresolved. From germline, CDR1 is LNHDA and CDR2 SQIVND (reference sequence). V lost 6 bases and J lost 8, with 13 bases in between. CDR3 length: 13 amino acids. CDR3 DNA: TGTGCCAGTAGCCTGTTCGGGGTAGAAAAACTGTTTTTT. This gives the protein CASSLFGVEKLFF.

This clone turned up a few times. The rearrangement joins TRBV6-5 to TRBJ1-1, with D possibly being TRBD1 (6 bases). With 0 bases removed from V and 1 base from J, the gap between germline ends came to 9 bases. Per the germline V gene, CDR1 is MNHEY and CDR2 is SVGAGI. The CDR3 has 15 amino acids. The CDR3 bases are TGTGCCAGCAGTTACTCGAGGGGGGGGAACACTGAAGCTTTCTTT. It encodes CASSYSRGGNTEAFF.

The rearrangement links TRBV28 to TRBJ1-1, with unresolved D. V dropped 3 bases and J dropped 7 bases, with 9 bases sitting between them. This CDR3 comprises 12 residues. Per the germline V gene, CDR1 is MDHEN and CDR2 is SYDVKM. This chain's CDR3 is CASSLRVGEAFF. CDR3 nucleotide sequence: TGTGCCAGCAGTTTGCGGGTTGGTGAAGCTTTCTTT.

This clone showed up just a few times. This rearrangement joins TRBV28 to TRBJ2-7; no reliable D call. Germline V gene sequence: CDR1 MDHEN, CDR2 SYDVKM. V lost 10 bases, J lost 2 bases, and 18 bases lay in between. CDR3 length equals 14 residues. CDR3 protein: CATNARVPPYEQYF. The CDR3, as DNA: TGTGCCACCAACGCCCGGGTCCCCCCCTACGAGCAGTACTTC.

This clone occurred once. V and J are TRBV7-9 and TRBJ1-1; no definite D call. Germline-derived CDR1 and CDR2 are SEHNR and FQNEAQ (reference sequence). There are 16 residues in the CDR3. Trimming removed 0 bases from V and 3 bases from J, with 14 bases in between. The CDR3 loop reads CASSLARLRWDTEAFF. The CDR3 region has the DNA TGTGCCAGCAGCTTAGCGCGGCTGAGGTGGGACACTGAAGCTTTCTTT.